Each of the 8 T cell receptor beta chains below was sequenced from the same sample in a study of T cell repertoires in cytomegalovirus infection. TCRdb redid the calling of the reads with MiXCR, one entry per CDR3 protein. The table has hundreds of thousands of distinct CDR3 sequences, under 55% seen once; the top ten hold about two fifths. Antigens for these TCRs are unknown. The sequencing used cultured PBMCs, collected from culture after CMV antigen stimulation. The receptor source for this set is a human donor in good health (CMV status not recorded). Some clones in this sample may be carry-over from other donors' samples.

The V gene is TRBV19, the J gene TRBJ1-6, with D maybe TRBD1 (6 bases). Germline assignment: CDR1 LNHDA and CDR2 SQIVND (reference sequence). The length of the CDR3 is 19 residues. The V end lost 5 bases, the J end lost 10 bases, and 30 bases lay between the germline ends. CDR3 bases: TGTGCCAGTAGTCCCCCGTTAAGCCGGGACACCAGAATACGGTCACCCCTCCACTTT. Protein sequence: CASSPPLSRDTRIRSPLHF. The full variable domain, with the rest looked up from reference TRBV19 and TRBJ1-6, is DGGITQSPKYLFRKEGQNVTLSCEQNLNHDAMYWYRQDPGQGLRLIYYSQIVNDFQKGDIAEGYSVSREKKESFPLTVTSAQKNPTAFYLCASSPPLSRDTRIRSPLHFGNGTRLTVT.

This rearrangement joins TRBV11-3 to TRBJ2-3; D not resolved. Trimming cost V 5 bases and J 2 bases, with 20 bases left between them. Germline-derived CDR1 and CDR2 are SGHNT and YENEEA. The CDR3 is 17 amino acids. The CDR3 bases are TGTGCCAGCAGCCTTGCCCCGATAAAGGTCACCACAGATACGCAGTATTTT. Its translation: CASSLAPIKVTTDTQYF.

This sequence joins TRBV20-1 and TRBJ2-6; TRBD2 might be the D (6 bases). The germline V gene has CDR1 DFQATT and CDR2 SNEGSKA (reference sequence). The V gene lost 2 bases and the J gene lost 4 bases, with 9 bases spanning the gap. This CDR3 has 14 residues. The CDR3 region has the DNA TGCAGTGCTAGACGCGGGGCCGGGGCCAACGTCCTGACTTTC. It codes for CSARRGAGANVLTF.

This clonotype turned up a few times. This chain joins TRBV11-2 and TRBJ2-7; TRBD1 matches 7 bases. J gave up 1 base and V 4 bases, and 4 bases lay outside the gene matches. The CDR3 extends over 14 amino acids. Germline V gene lookup returns CDR1 SGHAT and CDR2 FQNNGV. The DNA for the CDR3 is TGTGCCAGCAGCTACAGGGGTTCTTCCTACGAGCAGTACTTC. This gives the protein CASSYRGSSYEQYF.

The CDR3 loop is CASSEDASYTDTQYF. DNA of the CDR3: TGTGCCAGCAGTGAAGATGCGAGCTACACAGATACGCAGTATTTT. The chain links TRBV2 to TRBJ2-3, with unresolved D. Germline CDR1 is SNHLY and CDR2 is FYNNEI. V shed 1 base and J shed 2 bases, with 10 bases lying between them. The CDR3 spans 15 residues. Complete variable domain (other parts from reference TRBV2 and TRBJ2-3): EPEVTQTPSHQVTQMGQEVILRCVPISNHLYFYWYRQILGQKVEFLVSFYNNEISEKSEIFDDQFSVERPDGSNFTLKIRSTKLEDSAMYFCASSEDASYTDTQYFGPGTRLTVL.

The chain links TRBV20-1 to TRBJ2-3; D remains ambiguous. The V end lost 3 bases, the J end lost 0 bases, and 10 bases lay between the germline ends. CDR3 size: 14 residues. Germline lookup yields CDR1 DFQATT and CDR2 SNEGSKA (reference sequence). The CDR3 region has the DNA TGCAGTGCTAGGTTGGCGTCTAGCACAGATACGCAGTATTTT. Translated, it gives CSARLASSTDTQYF.

The V gene is TRBV6-2 or TRBV6-3, the J gene TRBJ1-1; D perhaps matches TRBD1 (6 bases). CDR3 length equals 13 residues. CDR1 MNHEY and CDR2 SVGEGT come from the germline V gene. V was clipped by 7 bases and J by 1 base, with 10 bases between them. Written as DNA, the CDR3 is TGTGCCAGCAACTACAGGGAGAACACTGAAGCTTTCTTT. Amino acids: CASNYRENTEAFF.

This clonotype was seen a single time. The gene calls are TRBV19 and TRBJ1-5; TRBD1 agrees at 7 bases. Per the germline V gene, CDR1 is LNHDA and CDR2 is SQIVND (reference sequence). The CDR3 runs 17 residues. Trimming at V came to 8 bases and at J to 0 bases, leaving 13 bases not matched to a gene. CDR3 in DNA: TGTGCCAGTCAAGGGGGACAGATCACTTATAGCAATCAGCCCCAGCATTTT. This sequence encodes CASQGGQITYSNQPQHF.